The sequence of this T cell receptor beta chain was determined in a study of shared clonotypes between healthy human individuals. Study-wide findings and caveats: Rarefaction gave evidence that sorted-subset sequencing remained incomplete despite large depth. Limited genetic and exposure-history diversity came from having few donors.

The naive CD8 fraction comprised CD45RO-negative cells positively selected for CCR7 and excluded terminally differentiated effector memory CD45RA+ cells. About this clone itself: Its antigen is undetermined.

Using immunoSEQ multiplex PCR, the repertoire was profiled, and TCRdb retains in-frame clones only, with some absent. The table has roughly 650,000 clones, approximately 96% seen once. CDR1 and CDR2 (germline): MDHEN, SYDVKM. The CDR3 runs 16 residues. Trimming pared 2 bases from V and 0 bases from J, leaving 14 bases between. Sequencing was carried out using naive CD8+ T cells sorted from blood. The receptor was isolated from a woman in her 30s in good health. This rearrangement joins TRBV28 to TRBJ2-7; the D is unclear. CDR3: CASSLLVGASSYEQYF. CDR3 bases: TGTGCCAGCAGTTTACTAGTGGGCGCGAGCTCCTACGAGCAGTACTTC.